A single sample gave rise to the 9 T cell receptor beta chains below, sequenced in a study of CD8 T cells in ankylosing spondylitis. Study-wide results and caveats: What seemed typical of ankylosing spondylitis blood was a TCR beta motif built from eight highly homologous variants.

Their recognized antigens are unknown. TCRdb itself ran the 5' RACE reads through MiXCR, one entry per CDR3 protein. The sample lists approximately 400,000 distinct CDR3 sequences; under 20% were seen once. The sample consisted of blood, either unsorted or a sorted T cell fraction (not recorded which). Receptors were obtained from a male donor with ankylosing spondylitis.

The V gene is TRBV20-1, the J gene TRBJ1-6, with 9 bases that match TRBD1. Unmatched junction bases numbered 6, after V lost 6 bases and J lost 9 bases. Germline V lookup: CDR1 DFQATT, CDR2 SNEGSKA (reference sequence). The CDR3 is 13 amino acids. The CDR3 nucleotides read TGCAGTGCGACCGGGACAGGGTTTTCACCCCTCCACTTT. It encodes CSATGTGFSPLHF.

V is TRBV28 and J is TRBJ2-7; TRBD2 aligns across 8 bases. Per the germline V gene, CDR1 is MDHEN and CDR2 is SYDVKM. The CDR3 runs to 16 residues. The V segment lost 3 bases and the J segment 4 bases; nucleotides outside the gene matches: 11. The CDR3: CASSFKPGLERYEQYF. The CDR3 DNA is TGTGCCAGCAGTTTTAAACCGGGACTAGAAAGGTACGAGCAGTACTTC.

The CDR3 reads CASSKTQRTTTGELFF. CDR3 sequence (DNA): TGTGCCAGTAGTAAAACCCAAAGGACGACCACCGGGGAGCTGTTTTTT. The gene calls are TRBV19 and TRBJ2-2; no reliable D call. Germline assignment: CDR1 LNHDA and CDR2 SQIVND (reference sequence). With 4 bases removed from V and 4 bases from J, the gap between germline ends came to 16 bases. The CDR3 extends over 16 amino acids.

This clonotype was recorded a few times. The genes are TRBV12-3 or TRBV12-4 and TRBJ1-1; TRBD1 might be the D (5 bases). V was cut by 2 bases and J by 3 bases, with 10 bases left in between. This CDR3 region has 14 residues. The CDR3 nucleotides read TGTGCCAGCAGTTTACAGGGTTGGGACACTGAAGCTTTCTTT. This gives the protein CASSLQGWDTEAFF.

The chain couples TRBV29-1 to TRBJ2-5; 12 bases match TRBD1. This CDR3 is built from 14 residues. Germline V lookup: CDR1 SQVTM, CDR2 ANQGSEA. Losses at the gene ends were 8 bases for V and 5 bases for J; bases not matched to a gene: 9. CDR3 coding DNA: TGCAGCTCCCCGGGACAGGGGGCGCGGGAGACCCAGTACTTC. Amino acid sequence: CSSPGQGARETQYF.

This clonotype was seen more than once but under ten times. This rearrangement joins TRBV6-2 or TRBV6-3 to TRBJ1-1, with D possibly being TRBD1 (6 bases). The V and J ends lost 4 bases and 3 bases respectively, with 18 bases between them. CDR1 and CDR2 from the germline V gene are MNHEY and SVGEGT. The CDR3 is 16 residues long. The CDR3 is CASSWEGDKDDTEAFF. The CDR3 coding sequence is TGTGCCAGCAGTTGGGAGGGGGACAAGGACGACACTGAAGCTTTCTTT.

The chain links TRBV11-2 to TRBJ2-3; D is unclear. Trimming took 0 bases from V and 2 from J, leaving 6 bases between them. The length of the CDR3 is 14 residues. Per the germline V gene, CDR1 is SGHAT and CDR2 is FQNNGV. The CDR3 DNA reads TGTGCCAGCAGCTTAGATCTACCCACAGATACGCAGTATTTT. It translates to CASSLDLPTDTQYF.

The genes are TRBV6-2 or TRBV6-3 and TRBJ1-1, with D tentatively TRBD1 (5 bases). The V gene lost 3 bases and the J gene lost 5 bases, with 19 bases spanning the gap. The length of the CDR3 is 16 residues. Germline assignment: CDR1 MNHEY and CDR2 SVGEGT. This CDR3 reads CASSYLRGGSETEAFF. The CDR3 DNA is TGTGCCAGCAGTTATCTTCGGGGGGGATCAGAAACTGAAGCTTTCTTT.

J is TRBJ2-5 and V is TRBV5-1, with D maybe TRBD2 (6 bases). The CDR3 contains 14 residues. Trimming removed 5 bases at V and 4 bases at J, with 15 bases between. Germline CDR1 and CDR2: SGHRS and YFSETQ. The CDR3 loop reads CASSVGGAGETQYF. The CDR3 DNA follows: TGCGCCAGCAGTGTTGGGGGAGCGGGAGAGACCCAGTACTTC.